The present TCR beta chain was sequenced within a study of radiation and T cells in renal cell carcinoma. Repertoires were generated with immunoSEQ multiplex PCR, while TCRdb's copy carries only in-frame clones and drops some. This repertoire shows 130,000 to 150,000 clones, 75% to 90% found once; its top ten account for less than 20%. Described time point: blood 4 weeks post-SBRT, at nephrectomy. The treatment is: 15 Gy SBRT to primary tumor, nephrectomy 4 weeks later. This renal cell carcinoma was of the clear cell type. Notes on the study in general: From baseline, blood top tumor clonotypes peaked at 2 weeks post-radiation.

This CDR3 contains 15 residues. V lost 5 bases, J lost 5 bases, and 18 bases lay in between. Germline assignment: CDR1 SGHAT and CDR2 FQNNGV. This clone appeared a single time. The antigen is unknown. Sequencing used blood, obtained from a patient whose treatment included radiotherapy and nephrectomy. This chain uses TRBV11-2 with TRBJ2-5; the D gene is possibly TRBD2 (6 bases). The sequence was collected from a woman in her forties or fifties with renal cell carcinoma. CDR3 in amino acids: CASSPPGVHAETQYF. The CDR3, as DNA: TGTGCCAGCAGCCCTCCGGGGGTCCATGCCGAGACCCAGTACTTC.